This record concerns one T cell receptor (beta chain) sequence. The table came from immunoSEQ multiplex PCR; TCRdb's copy has only in-frame clones and leaves some out. The sample has hundreds of thousands of clones; roughly 96% are singletons. Naive CD8 cells comprised CD45RO-negative, CCR7-positively selected cells, excluding terminally differentiated effector memory CD45RA+ cells. This record comes from a study of shared clonotypes between healthy human individuals. The V gene's germline CDR1 is MNHEY and CDR2 SMNVEV (reference sequence). The CDR3 contains 17 residues. V gave up 3 bases and J gave up 5 bases; unmatched junction bases: 8.

The sample taken for sequencing was naive CD8+ T cells sorted from blood. The rearrangement links TRBV27 to TRBJ2-1, with 12 bases identical to TRBD2. This TCR derives from a young woman in good health. The CDR3 nucleotides are TGTGCCAGCAGTTTTCTTCTAGCGGGAGGGCCCGACAATGAGCAGTTCTTC. It codes for CASSFLLAGGPDNEQFF.